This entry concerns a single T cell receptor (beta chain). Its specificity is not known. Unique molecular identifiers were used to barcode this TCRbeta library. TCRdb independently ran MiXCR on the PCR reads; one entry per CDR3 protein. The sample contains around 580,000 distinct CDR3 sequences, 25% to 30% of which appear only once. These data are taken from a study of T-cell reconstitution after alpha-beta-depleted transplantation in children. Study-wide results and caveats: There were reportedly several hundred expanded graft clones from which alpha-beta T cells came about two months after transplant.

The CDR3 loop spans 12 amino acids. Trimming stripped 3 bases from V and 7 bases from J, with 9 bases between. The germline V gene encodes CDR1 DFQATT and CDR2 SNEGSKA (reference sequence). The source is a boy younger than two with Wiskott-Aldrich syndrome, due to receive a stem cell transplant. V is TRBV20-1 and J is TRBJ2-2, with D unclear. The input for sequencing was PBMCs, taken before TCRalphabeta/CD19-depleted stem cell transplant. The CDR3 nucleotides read TGCAGTGCTAGTATGGGTGGCGGGGAGCTGTTTTTT. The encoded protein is CSASMGGGELFF.